The 26 T cell receptor beta chains given below trace back to one sample, sequenced in a study of T cells in Graves' hyperthyroidism and ophthalmopathy. TCR beta CDR3 regions were amplified from RNA. TCR CDR3 underwent first-round RT-PCR with the HTBI primer set. TCRdb itself ran the multiplex PCR reads through MiXCR, one entry per CDR3 protein. The table lists about 400,000 distinct CDR3 sequences, more than 12% of them singletons, with around 20% in the top ten. The sequenced sample was blood. The receptors shown here come from a woman in her twenties or thirties with Graves' ophthalmopathy.

This clonotype was observed many times. This chain connects TRBV20-1 to TRBJ2-5, with 8 positions matching TRBD2. The CDR3 spans 15 residues. Germline trimming cut 3 bases from V and 1 base from J; bases unmatched to any gene: 7. CDR1 is DFQATT and CDR2 is SNEGSKA in the germline V gene (reference sequence). The DNA for the CDR3 is TGCAGTGCTAGTTCTGATAGCGGGACCCAAGAGACCCAGTACTTC. Protein: CSASSDSGTQETQYF.

This clonotype has a count of ten or more. The chain couples TRBV20-1 to TRBJ1-2; D is perhaps TRBD1 (6 bases). V was clipped by 2 bases and J by 4 bases, with 11 bases between them. The CDR3 extends over 13 amino acids. CDR1 and CDR2 (germline): DFQATT, SNEGSKA (reference sequence). The CDR3 DNA reads TGCAGTGCTAGACCAGGACAGTCCTATGGCTACACCTTC. The encoded protein is CSARPGQSYGYTF.

This clonotype was counted between two and nine times. The V and J genes are TRBV4-1 and TRBJ2-3; TRBD2 might be the D (7 bases). Germline CDR1 and CDR2: MGHRA and YSYEKL. With 1 base removed from V and 6 bases from J, the gap between germline ends came to 17 bases. The CDR3 loop spans 16 amino acids. The CDR3 bases are TGCGCCAGCAGCCAAGCTAACCGGGGGGCCGGGGATACGCAGTATTTT. It specifies CASSQANRGAGDTQYF.

This clonotype has a handful of counts. V gene TRBV7-9 combines with J gene TRBJ2-1; no definite D call. V lost 3 bases, J lost 6 bases, and 9 bases lay in between. The CDR3 length is 13 residues. CDR1 is SEHNR, CDR2 FQNEAQ, per germline (reference sequence). This CDR3 is CASSFISSNEQFF. The CDR3 DNA reads as TGTGCCAGCAGCTTTATTTCAAGCAATGAGCAGTTCTTC.

In this sample, this clonotype turned up many times. The V and J genes are TRBV2 and TRBJ2-6; D is unresolved. The germline V and J ends were trimmed by 7 bases and 1 base, with 2 bases remaining between them. The CDR3 length is 12 residues. CDR1 and CDR2 from the germline V gene are SNHLY and FYNNEI. CDR3 in amino acids: CASISGANVLTF. In DNA, the CDR3 is TGTGCCAGCATTTCTGGGGCCAACGTCCTGACTTTC. The variable domain in full, completed from reference TRBV2 and TRBJ2-6, reads EPEVTQTPSHQVTQMGQEVILRCVPISNHLYFYWYRQILGQKVEFLVSFYNNEISEKSEIFDDQFSVERPDGSNFTLKIRSTKLEDSAMYFCASISGANVLTFGAGSRLTVL.

Notes on this clonotype: A read error is possible here, since a much larger clone lies one base away. The chain joins TRBV5-1 to TRBJ2-7, with 7 bases lining up with TRBD2. The CDR3 runs to 19 residues. Germline trimming cut 4 bases from V and 2 bases from J; bases unmatched to any gene: 21. CDR1 SGHRS and CDR2 YFSETQ come from the germline V gene. The CDR3 reads CASSRKPMTTPTSTYEQYF. The CDR3 bases are TGCGCCAGCAGCAGGAAGCCAATGACTACCCCGACTAGCACCTACGAGCAGTACTTC.

This clonotype was observed many times. The chain carries TRBV24-1 and TRBJ2-2; D uncertain. The CDR3 has 14 residues. Germline CDR1 and CDR2: KGHDR and SFDVKD. V gave up 1 base and J gave up 0 bases, with 2 bases separating them. The CDR3 bases are TGTGCCACCAGTGATTTAGCGAACACCGGGGAGCTGTTTTTT. As protein: CATSDLANTGELFF.

With regard to this clonotype: A much larger clonotype is one base distant, so this may be a read error. The chain is built from TRBV27 and TRBJ2-7; 7 bases are a match to TRBD2. J was trimmed by 2 bases and V by 3 bases; bases with no gene match: 13. This CDR3 is built from 17 residues. The germline gives CDR1 MNHEY, CDR2 SMNVEV (reference sequence). This chain's CDR3 is CASSLGWEGLAPYEQYF. The CDR3 DNA reads as TGTGCCAGCAGTTTGGGTTGGGAGGGGCTGGCGCCCTACGAGCAGTACTTC.

This clonotype has ten or more counts. The chain links TRBV12-3 or TRBV12-4 to TRBJ1-5, with D unresolved. CDR3 length: 14 residues. V was trimmed by 5 bases and J by 4 bases, leaving 12 bases between them. CDR3: CASSDIGPNQPQHF. The CDR3 nucleotides read TGTGCCAGCAGTGACATCGGACCGAATCAGCCCCAGCATTTT.

This clonotype has a count of ten or more. The chain joins TRBV24-1 to TRBJ2-5; D perhaps matches TRBD1 (6 bases). Trimming took off 4 bases at V and 5 bases at J, with 10 bases between the two ends. The CDR3 has 13 residues. Per the germline V gene, CDR1 is KGHDR and CDR2 is SFDVKD. CDR3: CATSETGWETQYF. The DNA of the CDR3 is TGTGCCACCAGTGAGACAGGCTGGGAGACCCAGTACTTC.

This clonotype has only a few counts. The DNA for the CDR3 is TGTGCCAGCAGTTTACCCCCCCCGGGGAGCGGCTACACCTTC. This codes for CASSLPPPGSGYTF. This rearrangement joins TRBV28 to TRBJ1-2; D not resolved. The CDR3 length is 14 residues. Germline CDR1 and CDR2: MDHEN and SYDVKM. Trimming removed 2 bases from V and 8 bases from J, with 15 bases in between.

This clonotype has ten or more counts. The rearrangement uses TRBV7-9 and TRBJ2-7; the D is unclear. V shed 3 bases and J shed 4 bases, with 4 bases lying between them. Germline loops: CDR1 SEHNR, CDR2 FQNEAQ (reference sequence). The CDR3 length is 11 residues. CDR3 protein: CASSFEYEQYF. CDR3 coding DNA: TGTGCCAGCAGCTTCGAATACGAGCAGTACTTC.

As for this clonotype: The junction departs from germline at one end; a sequencing error may be responsible. The V and J genes are TRBV12-5 and TRBJ1-3, with D possibly TRBD1 on 5 matching bases. Germline CDR1 reads LGHNT; CDR2 reads FRNRAP. This CDR3 has 14 amino acids. CDR3 sequence (DNA): TGTGCTAGTGGTTTGGGACAGAGTGGAGACACCATATATTTT. It encodes CASGLGQSGDTIYF.

This clonotype was counted at least ten times. The chain carries TRBV15 and TRBJ2-1; 8 bases are shared with TRBD1. Trimming cost V 5 bases and J 9 bases; bases outside gene matches: 12. The CDR3 has 15 residues. CDR1 is LNHNV, CDR2 YYDKDF, per germline (reference sequence). As DNA, the CDR3 is TGTGCCACCAGCCCCGGGACAGGACAGTTTAGTGAGCAGTTCTTC. As protein: CATSPGTGQFSEQFF.

This clonotype showed up many times. The J gene is TRBJ1-2, the V gene TRBV28; perhaps TRBD1 as D (6 bases). This CDR3 has 15 amino acids. Trimming shortened V by 5 bases and J by 3 bases, and 16 bases separated the two germline ends. Germline V gene sequence: CDR1 MDHEN, CDR2 SYDVKM. CDR3 coding DNA: TGTGCCAGCAGTATAAACAGGGCTGCTGACTATGGCTACACCTTC. Translated, it gives CASSINRAADYGYTF.

In this sample, this clonotype turned up a few times. This chain's CDR3 is CASSVEVSARVTDTQYF. CDR3 nucleotide sequence: TGTGCCAGCAGCGTAGAGGTCTCTGCTAGAGTCACAGATACGCAGTATTTT. The chain employs TRBV9 and TRBJ2-3, with no clear D. Germline assignment: CDR1 SGDLS and CDR2 YYNGEE. V lost 0 bases and J lost 2, with 16 bases in between. This CDR3 contains 17 residues.

This clonotype was seen a few times. The genes are TRBV7-2 and TRBJ1-5, with TRBD1 as a possible D gene (6 bases). The CDR3 length is 17 residues. V was shortened by 5 bases and J by 1 base, with 18 bases between the two germline ends. Looked up from germline, CDR1 is SGHTA and CDR2 is FQGNSA. The CDR3 DNA reads as TGTGCCAGCAGCCCCTGGGACCTAGGGACAAGCAATCAGCCCCAGCATTTT. This codes for CASSPWDLGTSNQPQHF.

Regarding this clonotype: The junction departs from germline at one end; a sequencing error may be responsible. The chain joins TRBV10-3 to TRBJ1-4; no reliable D call. The CDR3 runs 15 residues. In germline, CDR1 is ENHRY, CDR2 SYGVKD. The CDR3 coding sequence is TGTGCCAGCAGTGGGTCTCAGACTCCTAATGAAAAACTGTTTTTT. As protein: CASSGSQTPNEKLFF.

This clonotype was seen at least ten times. The CDR3 coding sequence is TGTGCCAGCACCACCCCCGGGCTCCTAGCCTACGAGCAGTACTTC. This translates into CASTTPGLLAYEQYF. The V gene is TRBV28, the J gene TRBJ2-7; no clear D. Trimming pared 7 bases from V and 2 bases from J, leaving 18 bases between. CDR1 MDHEN and CDR2 SYDVKM come from the germline V gene. CDR3 length: 15 amino acids.

This clonotype showed up many times. The chain combines TRBV10-2 with TRBJ2-1, with D maybe TRBD1 (6 bases). The CDR3 contains 15 residues. The V end lost 4 bases, the J end lost 0 bases, and 10 bases lay between the germline ends. Germline V gives CDR1 WSHSY, CDR2 SAAADI. CDR3 nucleotides: TGCGCCAGCAGTGTTTTCAGGGGCTCCTACAATGAGCAGTTCTTC. It encodes CASSVFRGSYNEQFF.

This clonotype was seen repeatedly, ten times or more. The chain combines TRBV4-1 with TRBJ2-4; 13 bases are shared with TRBD2. The germline gives CDR1 MGHRA, CDR2 YSYEKL. The CDR3 has 19 residues. V gave up 0 bases and J gave up 6 bases; unmatched junction bases: 11. CDR3 sequence (DNA): TGCGCCAGCAGCCAAGAGTCGAGACTAGCGGGGGGCGGGCGAAACATTCAGTACTTC. It translates to CASSQESRLAGGGRNIQYF.

A single count supports this clonotype. J is TRBJ2-5 and V is TRBV11-3, with D perhaps TRBD1 (6 bases). The V gene lost 1 base and the J gene lost 3 bases, with 9 bases spanning the gap. The CDR3 extends over 14 amino acids. Per germline, CDR1 SGHNT and CDR2 YENEEA. CDR3 DNA: TGTGCCAGCAGCTTAGGCGGACAGAAAGAGACCCAGTACTTC. Its translation: CASSLGGQKETQYF.

This clonotype was counted ten times or more. The chain is built from TRBV15 and TRBJ1-2; D remains unclear. The CDR3 runs to 15 residues. Germline values: CDR1 LNHNV, CDR2 YYDKDF (reference sequence). Trimming removed 5 bases at V and 8 bases at J, with 21 bases between. CDR3 DNA: TGTGCCACCAGCGCCCGATTGGGCGAGGGAGGGGGCTACACCTTC. Translation gives CATSARLGEGGGYTF.

This clonotype occurred many times. The V gene is TRBV12-3 or TRBV12-4, the J gene TRBJ1-6; D gene uncertain. The CDR3 sequence is 16 residues long. Deletions cut 5 bases from V and 0 bases from J, with 11 bases between. As DNA, the CDR3 is TGTGCCAGCAGTCTCCAAGCGAGCTCCTATAATTCACCCCTCCACTTT. Translating it yields CASSLQASSYNSPLHF.

This clonotype was found many times. The chain joins TRBV12-3 or TRBV12-4 to TRBJ2-3, with D perhaps matching TRBD1 (5 bases). CDR3 length: 14 residues. V dropped 0 bases and J dropped 3 bases, with 7 bases sitting between them. In nucleotides, the CDR3 is TGTGCCAGCAGTTTAGCTGGGGCGACAGATACGCAGTATTTT. Translation: CASSLAGATDTQYF.

This clonotype was recorded at least ten times. One end of the junction varies from germline; a read error may be responsible. The CDR3 sequence: CASSLAQGSYNEQFF. The CDR3 coding sequence is TGTGCTAGCAGCTTAGCACAGGGTTCTTACAATGAGCAGTTCTTC. The rearrangement joins TRBV7-7 to TRBJ2-1, with D possibly matching TRBD1 (6 bases). CDR1 is SSHAT and CDR2 is FNYEAQ in the germline V gene (reference sequence). The CDR3 sequence is 15 residues long.